These 10 T cell receptor beta chains came from one sample sequenced in a study of tumor and adjacent non-tumor tissue in lung cancer. RNA was extracted from bulk tissue without any cell sorting. TCRbeta libraries were built with three rounds of nested PCR, modified from ARM-PCR. TCRdb ran MiXCR on the multiplex PCR reads and lists one entry per CDR3 protein. Of 90,000 to 110,000 distinct CDR3 sequences in the sample, 60% to 80% were seen once. Material for sequencing was lung tumor tissue. The receptors here all came from a woman aged 55-75 years with non-small cell lung cancer.

The rearrangement uses TRBV11-1 and TRBJ1-1; D gene ambiguous. Per the germline V gene, CDR1 is SGHAT and CDR2 is FQDESV (reference sequence). This CDR3 is built from 16 residues. In DNA form, the CDR3 reads TGTGCGAACAGCTTATCGGCGGGATTATTGAACACTGAAGCTTTCTTT. Its translation: CANSLSAGLLNTEAFF.

This clonotype has only a few counts. This may come from a read error, since a much larger clone is one base off. This chain joins TRBV6-5 and TRBJ2-7, with D possibly being TRBD2 (6 bases). The CDR3 is 13 amino acids. CDR1 is MNHEY, CDR2 SVGAGI, per germline. V gave up 6 bases and J gave up 3 bases, with 12 bases separating them. CDR3 protein: CASRRDSNYEQYF. In DNA form, the CDR3 reads TGTGCCAGCAGACGGGACTCGAACTACGAGCAGTACTTC.

This rearrangement joins TRBV20-1 to TRBJ2-7; no reliable D call. The CDR3 loop spans 15 amino acids. Germline CDR1 reads DFQATT; CDR2 reads SNEGSKA (reference sequence). V lost 0 bases and J 3 bases, leaving 15 bases between the germline ends. CDR3 protein: CSARDETFYNYEQYF. CDR3 nucleotides: TGCAGTGCTAGAGATGAAACATTCTACAACTACGAGCAGTACTTC.

This clonotype is a singleton in its sample. This chain uses TRBV19 with TRBJ1-5, with D hard to call. This CDR3 spans 14 amino acids. V was trimmed by 3 bases and J by 2 bases, leaving 8 bases between them. Germline values: CDR1 LNHDA, CDR2 SQIVND (reference sequence). The CDR3 spells CASSIKAGNQPQHF. DNA for the CDR3: TGTGCCAGTAGTATCAAAGCGGGCAATCAGCCCCAGCATTTT.

Turning to this clonotype: Since no conserved phenylalanine or tryptophan closes the CDR3, a read error is the likely cause. The rearrangement joins TRBV4-3 to TRBJ2-2; maybe TRBD2 (6 bases). Germline-derived CDR1 and CDR2 are LGHNA and YSLEER. This CDR3 contains 16 residues. For the CDR3, the DNA is TGCGCCAGCAGCCCCCTGGGGGGACCGGACACCGGGGGGCTGTTTTTG. Translation: CASSPLGGPDTGGLFL.

In the case of this clonotype: One end of the junction varies from germline; a read error may be responsible. The J gene is TRBJ2-5, the V gene TRBV18; D unclear. CDR3 length: 12 residues. Per germline, CDR1 KGHSH and CDR2 LQKENI. Here the CDR3 reads CASSPGVETQYF. The CDR3 DNA reads TGTGCCAGCTCACCGGGCGTAGAGACCCAGTATTTC.

This clonotype showed up many times. The chain combines TRBV11-2 with TRBJ2-1; possibly TRBD1 or TRBD2 for D (6 bases each). V was trimmed by 5 bases and J by 9 bases, leaving 11 bases between them. Germline-derived CDR1 and CDR2 are SGHAT and FQNNGV. The CDR3 extends over 12 amino acids. The CDR3 region has the DNA TGTGCCAGCAGCCACGGGGGCGGTGAGCAGTTCTTC. Amino acid sequence: CASSHGGGEQFF.

The V and J genes are TRBV29-1 and TRBJ2-4, with 8 bases fitting TRBD1. The ends lost 4 bases at V and 8 bases at J; junction bases unmatched: 4. The CDR3 is 12 amino acids. In germline, CDR1 is SQVTM, CDR2 ANQGSEA. CDR3 DNA: TGCAGCGTTGCCAGGGGGCTGTACATTCAGTACTTC. Protein product: CSVARGLYIQYF.

The chain is built from TRBV12-3 or TRBV12-4 and TRBJ2-2, with 7 bases lining up with TRBD2. Germline trimming cut 8 bases from V and 2 bases from J; bases unmatched to any gene: 5. The CDR3 is made up of 14 amino acids. The CDR3 sequence: CASFAGVNTGELFF. CDR3 DNA sequence: TGTGCCAGCTTTGCGGGGGTAAACACCGGGGAGCTGTTTTTT.

This clonotype was found a few times. It may be a read error: a sequence one base away is much more abundant. Written as DNA, the CDR3 is TGCGCCAGCAGCCCCATATCGGGCAGCCATGAGCAGTTCTTC. It yields the protein CASSPISGSHEQFF. The J gene is TRBJ2-1, the V gene TRBV4-3; D unresolved. CDR3 length: 14 amino acids. V was trimmed by 4 bases and J by 8 bases, leaving 15 bases between them. Germline loops: CDR1 LGHNA, CDR2 YSLEER.